The 26 T cell receptor beta chains reported below all come from one sample, sequenced in a study of shared clonotypes between healthy human individuals. It was CD45RO-negative cells, positively selected for CCR7, that made up naive CD8 cells, with terminally differentiated effector memory CD45RA+ cells excluded. Sequencing used immunoSEQ multiplex PCR; TCRdb keeps in-frame clones, though not all of them. The data show around 600,000 clones, approximately 96% seen once. Sequencing used naive CD8+ T cells sorted from blood. All receptors derive from a woman under 40 in good health.

V and J are TRBV7-9 and TRBJ2-6; no definite D call. Trimming took off 4 bases at V and 1 base at J, with 2 bases between the two ends. Germline V gene lookup returns CDR1 SEHNR and CDR2 FQNEAQ (reference sequence). This CDR3 is built from 13 residues. The CDR3 bases are TGTGCCAGCAGCTCATCTGGGGCCAACGTCCTGACTTTC. It yields the protein CASSSSGANVLTF. The whole variable domain, filled in from reference TRBV7-9 and TRBJ2-6, reads DTGVSQNPRHKITKRGQNVTFRCDPISEHNRLYWYRQTLGQGPEFLTYFQNEAQLEKSRLLSDRFSAERPKGSFSTLEIQRTEQGDSAMYLCASSSSGANVLTFGAGSRLTVL.

J is TRBJ2-1 and V is TRBV27; tentative D call: TRBD2 (7 bases). This CDR3 has 16 residues. The germline V gene has CDR1 MNHEY and CDR2 SMNVEV (reference sequence). V lost 2 bases and J 12 bases, leaving 23 bases between the germline ends. The DNA of the CDR3 is TGTGCCAGCAGTTTAGGGCCGTCGGTGGGGGGGCTAGGGCAGTTCTTC. Translating it yields CASSLGPSVGGLGQFF.

On this clone itself: The same CDR3 also results from other DNA sequences found in this sample. The J gene is TRBJ1-1, the V gene TRBV10-3, with D hard to call. CDR1 and CDR2 (germline): ENHRY, SYGVKD. CDR3 length equals 13 residues. Trimming cost V 8 bases and J 2 bases, with 12 bases left between them. The CDR3 bases are TGTGCCATCGGTCTGGACCAAAACACTGAAGCTTTCTTT. Protein sequence: CAIGLDQNTEAFF.

The V and J genes are TRBV7-2 and TRBJ2-1, with 8 nucleotides matching TRBD2. CDR1 and CDR2 from the germline V gene are SGHTA and FQGNSA. V lost 3 bases, J lost 8 bases, and 15 bases stayed unmatched. The CDR3 is 17 amino acids. Written as DNA, the CDR3 is TGTGCCAGCAGCTTGGAACCCTTCCGGGAGGGCGGGGATGAGCAGTTCTTC. Amino acids: CASSLEPFREGGDEQFF.

On this clone itself: Other DNA sequences in the sample encode the same CDR3. The chain couples TRBV27 to TRBJ2-7; TRBD2 matches 13 bases. Trimming removed 5 bases from V and 6 bases from J; junction bases left unmatched: 7. The CDR3 has 15 residues. Germline V CDR1 and CDR2: MNHEY, SMNVEV (reference sequence). For the CDR3, the DNA is TGTGCCAGCAGTCTCGGGACTAGCGGGAAGGGCGAGCAGTACTTC. It is translated as CASSLGTSGKGEQYF.

The chain uses TRBV4-1 and TRBJ1-3; 8 bases agree with TRBD1. Germline V gene sequence: CDR1 MGHRA, CDR2 YSYEKL. CDR3 length equals 16 residues. V trimming: 4 bases; J trimming: 4 bases; junction bases outside the gene matches: 9. CDR3 sequence: CASSPRQGWEGNTIYF. CDR3 nucleotides: TGCGCCAGCAGCCCCCGACAGGGGTGGGAGGGAAACACCATATATTTT.

The V and J genes are TRBV7-9 and TRBJ2-7; no firm D call. CDR3 length equals 12 residues. CDR1 and CDR2 from the germline V gene are SEHNR and FQNEAQ (reference sequence). V was shortened by 2 bases and J by 4 bases, with 6 bases between the two germline ends. The CDR3: CASSLYGYEQYF. The CDR3 region has the DNA TGTGCCAGCAGCTTATACGGATACGAGCAGTACTTC.

The J gene is TRBJ2-3, the V gene TRBV2; a weak D match, TRBD1 (6 bases). CDR3 length equals 13 residues. Trimming removed 4 bases from V and 5 bases from J, with 10 bases in between. Per the germline V gene, CDR1 is SNHLY and CDR2 is FYNNEI. The CDR3 DNA is TGTGCCAGCAGTGGGGGGCCCAGAGATACGCAGTATTTT. It encodes CASSGGPRDTQYF.

The V and J genes are TRBV7-9 and TRBJ1-3; D is perhaps TRBD1 (5 bases). The V gene lost 5 bases and the J gene lost 0 bases, with 17 bases spanning the gap. CDR1 is SEHNR and CDR2 is FQNEAQ in the germline V gene (reference sequence). The CDR3 has 17 amino acids. Here the CDR3 DNA reads TGTGCCAGCAGCCCGACCGGGACTCTGAGCTCTGGAAACACCATATATTTT. Translated: CASSPTGTLSSGNTIYF.

The rearrangement links TRBV7-9 to TRBJ1-5, with D unclear. CDR1 and CDR2 from the germline V gene are SEHNR and FQNEAQ (reference sequence). CDR3 length: 14 amino acids. V was clipped by 1 base and J by 1 base, with 5 bases between them. The CDR3 reads CASSLDNSNQPQHF. The CDR3 nucleotides are TGTGCCAGCAGCTTAGATAACAGCAATCAGCCCCAGCATTTT.

The rearrangement joins TRBV28 to TRBJ2-7; D assignment may be TRBD1 or TRBD2 (6 bases each). V was cut by 10 bases and J by 0 bases, with 16 bases left in between. The germline CDR1 and CDR2 sequences are MDHEN and SYDVKM. This CDR3 is 14 amino acids long. The CDR3 spells CATEGDSSSYEQYF. The CDR3 nucleotides read TGTGCCACCGAGGGGGACTCCAGCTCCTACGAGCAGTACTTC. Combining the CDR3 with reference TRBV28 and TRBJ2-7 gives the whole variable domain DVKVTQSSRYLVKRTGEKVFLECVQDMDHENMFWYRQDPGLGLRLIYFSYDVKMKEKGDIPEGYSVSREKKERFSLILESASTNQTSMYLCATEGDSSSYEQYFGPGTRLTVT.

This sequence joins TRBV5-4 and TRBJ2-3; no reliable D call. CDR1 SGHNT and CDR2 YYREEE come from the germline V gene (reference sequence). The CDR3 has 14 residues. V lost 0 bases and J lost 3, with 8 bases in between. The CDR3 DNA follows: TGTGCCAGCAGCTTGGAGTCGTCGACAGATACGCAGTATTTT. This codes for CASSLESSTDTQYF.

The V and J genes are TRBV19 and TRBJ1-5, with D uncertain. CDR1 and CDR2 from the germline V gene are LNHDA and SQIVND (reference sequence). CDR3 size: 12 residues. Between the trimmed V and J ends, which lost 5 bases and 6 bases, there was a span of 8 bases. CDR3 bases: TGTGCCAGTAGTGCGGGTACTCAGCCCCAGCATTTT. This sequence encodes CASSAGTQPQHF.

The chain links TRBV13 to TRBJ2-1; 16 bases are a match to TRBD2. After removal of 3 bases from V and 9 bases from J, the junction contained 11 bases not matched to a gene. The CDR3 runs to 18 residues. The germline V gene has CDR1 PRHDT and CDR2 FYEKMQ (reference sequence). The CDR3 spells CASSFPGTSGRAGREQFF. The CDR3 DNA is TGTGCCAGCAGCTTCCCGGGGACTAGCGGGAGGGCGGGGCGTGAGCAGTTCTTC.

The chain uses TRBV5-1 and TRBJ2-7, with 8 bases identical to TRBD2. The CDR3 runs 15 residues. V lost 0 bases to trimming and J lost 0 bases; unmatched junction nucleotides: 2. From germline, CDR1 is SGHRS and CDR2 YFSETQ. The CDR3: CASSLERGLSYEQYF. In DNA, the CDR3 is TGCGCCAGCAGCTTGGAGCGGGGGCTCTCCTACGAGCAGTACTTC.

This chain joins TRBV5-4 and TRBJ1-1; no clear D gene. CDR1 is SGHNT, CDR2 YYREEE, per germline (reference sequence). V dropped 3 bases and J dropped 8 bases, with 8 bases sitting between them. The CDR3 sequence is 11 residues long. The CDR3 is CASSSNGEAFF. CDR3 sequence (DNA): TGTGCCAGCAGCTCAAATGGGGAAGCTTTCTTT.

This clone was seen only once. V is TRBV5-6 and J is TRBJ2-3, with 7 bases that match TRBD2. In germline, CDR1 is SGHDT, CDR2 YYEEEE. CDR3 length: 15 residues. The V gene end was trimmed by 0 bases and the J gene end by 3 bases; junction bases not matched to a gene: 4. The CDR3 coding sequence is TGTGCCAGCAGCTTGGCCGGACTAGGGACAGATACGCAGTATTTT. Amino acids: CASSLAGLGTDTQYF.

V is TRBV6-4 and J is TRBJ2-3, with 12 positions matching TRBD2. Per the germline V gene, CDR1 is MRHNA and CDR2 is SNTAGT. V shed 9 bases, J shed 3 bases, and the junction held 13 bases outside the gene matches. This CDR3 is built from 17 residues. The CDR3 spells CARPQSSSGRATDTQYF. The CDR3 nucleotides read TGTGCCAGACCTCAAAGCTCTAGCGGGAGGGCAACAGATACGCAGTATTTT.

This sequence joins TRBV7-2 and TRBJ2-7; the D gene is possibly TRBD2 (6 bases). This CDR3 contains 16 residues. CDR1 SGHTA and CDR2 FQGNSA come from the germline V gene. Trimming shortened V by 1 base and J by 5 bases, and 18 bases separated the two germline ends. CDR3 bases: TGTGCCAGCAGCTTAGAGGGGTCCATCGGACTACACGAGCAGTACTTC. Residues: CASSLEGSIGLHEQYF. The full variable domain, completed using reference TRBV7-2 and TRBJ2-7, is GAGVSQSPSNKVTEKGKDVELRCDPISGHTALYWYRQSLGQGLEFLIYFQGNSAPDKSGLPSDRFSAERTGGSVSTLTIQRTQQEDSAVYLCASSLEGSIGLHEQYFGPGTRLTVT.

CDR3 DNA sequence: TGTGCCAGCAGCGTTGGGAGAGGTGTGAATGAAAAACTGTTTTTT. Amino acids: CASSVGRGVNEKLFF. V usage is TRBV9 and J usage is TRBJ1-4; D is ambiguous. V was cut by 2 bases and J by 5 bases, with 13 bases left in between. Germline V gives CDR1 SGDLS, CDR2 YYNGEE. The CDR3 totals 15 residues.

The chain is built from TRBV2 and TRBJ2-2; TRBD2 is a possible D gene (5 bases). V was shortened by 1 base and J by 1 base, with 13 bases between the two germline ends. The length of the CDR3 is 17 residues. CDR1 and CDR2 from the germline V gene are SNHLY and FYNNEI. CDR3 residues: CASSEELTAENTGELFF. CDR3 DNA sequence: TGTGCCAGCAGTGAAGAATTAACAGCGGAGAACACCGGGGAGCTGTTTTTT.

To note about this clone: The same CDR3 can be traced to other DNA sequences in this sample. The chain uses TRBV5-6 and TRBJ2-7; TRBD2 matches 11 bases. V dropped 2 bases and J dropped 4; count of bases not matched to a gene: 2. The V gene's germline CDR1 is SGHDT and CDR2 YYEEEE. This CDR3 spans 14 amino acids. The CDR3 reads CASSLTSGSYEQYF. The CDR3 region has the DNA TGTGCCAGCAGCTTAACTAGCGGGAGTTACGAGCAGTACTTC.

This clone has just one count. The chain links TRBV19 to TRBJ1-5; D gene unclear. Trimming removed 7 bases from V and 0 bases from J, with 16 bases in between. This CDR3 spans 16 amino acids. Germline V gives CDR1 LNHDA, CDR2 SQIVND (reference sequence). CDR3 DNA sequence: TGTGCCAGTACCACATTTGCAGTCTATAGCAATCAGCCCCAGCATTTT. Amino acid sequence: CASTTFAVYSNQPQHF. Full variable domain (rest looked up from reference TRBV19 and TRBJ1-5): DGGITQSPKYLFRKEGQNVTLSCEQNLNHDAMYWYRQDPGQGLRLIYYSQIVNDFQKGDIAEGYSVSREKKESFPLTVTSAQKNPTAFYLCASTTFAVYSNQPQHFGDGTRLSIL.

This clone was seen a single time. In DNA, the CDR3 is TGTGCCACTGGGACAGGGTTTCACGAGCAGTACTTC. Translating gives CATGTGFHEQYF. The V gene is TRBV28, the J gene TRBJ2-7; 9 positions agree with TRBD1. Germline-derived CDR1 and CDR2 are MDHEN and SYDVKM. With 10 bases clipped from V and 5 bases from J, the junction kept 6 bases outside the gene matches. This CDR3 spans 12 amino acids.

The V gene is TRBV28, the J gene TRBJ1-5; D unclear. The CDR3 spans 20 residues. Deletions cut 4 bases from V and 7 bases from J, with 32 bases between. Germline CDR1 and CDR2: MDHEN and SYDVKM. The CDR3 loop is CASSSQLGIKISSLKQPQHF. In nucleotides, the CDR3 is TGTGCCAGCAGTTCCCAGCTTGGGATCAAGATTTCCTCGTTAAAACAGCCCCAGCATTTT.

The rearrangement joins TRBV6-1 to TRBJ2-5; unclear D gene. Germline CDR1 is MNHNS and CDR2 is SASEGT. This CDR3 has 12 amino acids. V gave up 5 bases and J gave up 3 bases, with 7 bases separating them. DNA of the CDR3: TGTGCCAGCAGTCCACCCGAAGAGACCCAGTACTTC. This codes for CASSPPEETQYF.